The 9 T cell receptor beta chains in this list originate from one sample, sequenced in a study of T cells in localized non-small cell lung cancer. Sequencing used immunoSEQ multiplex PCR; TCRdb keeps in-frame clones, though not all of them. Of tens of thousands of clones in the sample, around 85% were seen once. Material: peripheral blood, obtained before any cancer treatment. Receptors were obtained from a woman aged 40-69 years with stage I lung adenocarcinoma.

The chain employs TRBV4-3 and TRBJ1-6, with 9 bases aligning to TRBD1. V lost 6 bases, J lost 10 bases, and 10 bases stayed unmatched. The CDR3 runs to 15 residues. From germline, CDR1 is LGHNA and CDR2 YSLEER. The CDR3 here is CASRPGQGFLSPLHF. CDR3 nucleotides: TGCGCCAGCAGACCGGGACAGGGTTTCCTGTCACCCCTCCACTTT.

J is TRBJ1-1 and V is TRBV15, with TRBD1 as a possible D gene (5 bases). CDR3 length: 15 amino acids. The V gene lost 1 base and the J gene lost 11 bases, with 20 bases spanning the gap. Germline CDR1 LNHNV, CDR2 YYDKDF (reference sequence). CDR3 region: CATSRGTLGQGGAFF. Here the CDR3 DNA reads TGTGCCACCAGCAGAGGCACCCTCGGGCAGGGTGGCGCTTTCTTT.

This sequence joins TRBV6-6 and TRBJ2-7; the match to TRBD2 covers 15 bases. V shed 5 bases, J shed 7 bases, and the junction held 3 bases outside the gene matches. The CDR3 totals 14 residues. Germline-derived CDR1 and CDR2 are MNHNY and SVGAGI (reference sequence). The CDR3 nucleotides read TGTGCCAGCAGTGGACTAGCGGGGGGGCAGGAGCAGTACTTC. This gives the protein CASSGLAGGQEQYF.

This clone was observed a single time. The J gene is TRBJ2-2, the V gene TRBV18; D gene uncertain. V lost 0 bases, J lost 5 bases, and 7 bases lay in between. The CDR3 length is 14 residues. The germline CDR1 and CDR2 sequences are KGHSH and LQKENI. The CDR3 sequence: CASSPPLGTGELFF. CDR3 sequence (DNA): TGTGCCAGCTCACCACCCTTGGGAACCGGGGAGCTGTTTTTT.

The CDR3: CACPYVNYGYTF. CDR3 DNA sequence: TGTGCCTGCCCCTACGTTAACTATGGCTACACCTTC. The rearrangement joins TRBV30 to TRBJ1-2; no clear D. V dropped 6 bases and J dropped 1 base, with 9 bases sitting between them. The germline V gene has CDR1 GTSNPN and CDR2 SVGIG (reference sequence). This CDR3 comprises 12 residues.

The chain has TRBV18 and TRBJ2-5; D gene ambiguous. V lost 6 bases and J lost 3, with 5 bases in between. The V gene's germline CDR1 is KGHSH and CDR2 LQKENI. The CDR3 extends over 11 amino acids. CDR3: CASSFEETQYF. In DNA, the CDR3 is TGTGCCAGCTCGTTCGAAGAGACCCAGTACTTC.

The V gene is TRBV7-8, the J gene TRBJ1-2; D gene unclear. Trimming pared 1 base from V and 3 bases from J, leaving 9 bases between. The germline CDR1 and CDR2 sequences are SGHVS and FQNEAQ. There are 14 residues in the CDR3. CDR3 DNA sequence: TGTGCCAGCAGCTTAGGAAGGCTATACTATGGCTACACCTTC. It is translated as CASSLGRLYYGYTF. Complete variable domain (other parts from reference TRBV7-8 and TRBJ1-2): GAGVSQSPRYKVAKRGQDVALRCDPISGHVSLFWYQQALGQGPEFLTYFQNEAQLDKSGLPSDRFFAERPEGSVSTLKIQRTQQEDSAVYLCASSLGRLYYGYTFGSGTRLTVV.

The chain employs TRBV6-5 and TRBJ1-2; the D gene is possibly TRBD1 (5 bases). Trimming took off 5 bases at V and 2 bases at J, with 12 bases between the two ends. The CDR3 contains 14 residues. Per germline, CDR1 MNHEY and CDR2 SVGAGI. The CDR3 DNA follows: TGTGCCAGCAGTAAATCACAGGTGAACTATGGCTACACCTTC. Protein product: CASSKSQVNYGYTF.

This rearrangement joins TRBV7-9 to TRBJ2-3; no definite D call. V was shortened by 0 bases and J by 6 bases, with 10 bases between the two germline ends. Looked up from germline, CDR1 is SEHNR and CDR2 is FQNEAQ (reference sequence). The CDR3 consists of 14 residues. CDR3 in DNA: TGTGCCAGCAGCTTAGCGACTTTGAAGGATACGCAGTATTTT. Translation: CASSLATLKDTQYF.